The present TCR beta chain was sequenced within a study of cytomegalovirus exposure and HLA in healthy donors. Study-wide context: Among the roughly 400 genotyped donors, approximately 82% were placed in the Caucasian-associated ancestry cluster.

In nominal health when sampled, donors likely had unrecorded immune exposures nonetheless. Study-level points and caveats: It was taken for granted in presence/absence analyses that sequencing depth across donors was roughly uniform. Based on reports, TCR beta sequences accurately predicted HLA-A and HLA-B alleles for most subjects.

60 Vbeta and 13 Jbeta primers were used in PCR. Repertoires were generated with immunoSEQ multiplex PCR, while TCRdb's copy carries only in-frame clones and drops some. The sample contains fewer than 250,000 clones, 82% of which appear only once. There are 15 residues in the CDR3. Trimming removed 4 bases from V and 6 bases from J; junction bases left unmatched: 9. In germline, CDR1 is SGHTA, CDR2 FQGTGA. In the case of this clone: Its target is unknown.

Input material: PBMCs. This rearrangement joins TRBV7-3 to TRBJ2-3, with TRBD1 matching over 8 bases. This receptor was taken from a man aged 40-49 years in good health and CMV-seropositive. The CDR3 sequence is CASSSRGRIKDTQYF. The CDR3 bases are TGTGCCAGCAGCTCCAGGGGGCGAATTAAGGATACGCAGTATTTT.